The present entry profiles one T cell receptor (beta chain) with its context. Its antigen is undetermined. TCRdb's table, derived via immunoSEQ multiplex PCR, lists solely in-frame clones and lacks some. The data show 30,000 to 50,000 clones, just over 85% seen once. Germline V gene sequence: CDR1 SNHLY, CDR2 FYNNEI. Deletions cut 3 bases from V and 0 bases from J, with 14 bases between. The CDR3 is 17 amino acids. The data derive from a study of T cell responses to AZD1222 COVID-19 vaccine. Notes on the study in general: None of the repertoires were sampled until the peak T cell response had passed.

Here the sequenced sample was peripheral blood, taken 28 days after the second dose of the MenACWY control vaccine. The rearrangement links TRBV2 to TRBJ1-4; no clear D gene. The receptor's source is an adult who received the MenACWY meningococcal vaccine as a control. The CDR3 sequence is CASSDPLSGPTNEKLFF. The CDR3 region has the DNA TGTGCCAGCAGTGACCCCTTATCTGGGCCAACTAATGAAAAACTGTTTTTT.